This T cell receptor beta chain was found in a study of cytomegalovirus exposure and HLA in healthy donors. Findings and limits, study-wide: Generally TCR sequences proved uncommon, though certain public TCRs appeared in numerous donors.

CDR3 length: 14 residues. V lost 4 bases to trimming and J lost 11 bases, with 20 bases between them. Germline assignment: CDR1 SGHRS and CDR2 YFSETQ. Sequencing used immunoSEQ multiplex PCR; TCRdb keeps in-frame clones, though not all of them. The sample contains 89,000 or so clones, 85% to 95% of which appear only once. Remarks on this clone: Its target is unknown.

The receptor comes from a woman younger than 45 in good health and CMV-seropositive. Sequencing input: PBMCs. The chain couples TRBV5-1 to TRBJ2-3, with D possibly matching TRBD1 (5 bases). The CDR3 spells CASSIGQIPQQQYF. The CDR3 region has the DNA TGCGCCAGCAGCATCGGACAAATTCCCCAGCAGCAGTATTTT.